The 9 T cell receptor beta chains below come from one sample, sequenced in a study of blood T cell repertoires in COVID-19. Clones were read by immunoSEQ multiplex PCR, and TCRdb kept only the in-frame ones, dropping some. The sample lists some 91,000 clones, over 80% occurring once. What was sequenced was peripheral blood. The receptors shown here come from a human donor in a cohort sampled during active COVID-19.

This clone was seen just once. This chain links TRBV2 with TRBJ1-2; TRBD1 matches at 9 bases. CDR3 size: 17 residues. V was pared by 4 bases and J by 4 bases, with 13 bases of the junction left unmatched. Germline-derived CDR1 and CDR2 are SNHLY and FYNNEI. The chain's CDR3 is CASSGPPGQGNPYGYTF. The CDR3 DNA follows: TGTGCCAGCAGTGGACCCCCGGGACAGGGAAACCCCTATGGCTACACCTTC.

This clone was recorded once. V is TRBV7-4 and J is TRBJ1-1; unclear D gene. The CDR3 is 13 amino acids. The V and J ends lost 4 bases and 6 bases respectively, with 12 bases between them. Germline loops: CDR1 SGHVT, CDR2 SQSDAQ. DNA of the CDR3: TGTGCCAGCAGCTCGAATCAGTATTCTGAAGCTTTCTTT. Protein sequence: CASSSNQYSEAFF.

The chain uses TRBV5-1 and TRBJ2-3; perhaps TRBD2 as D (5 bases). Germline lookup yields CDR1 SGHRS and CDR2 YFSETQ. The V gene lost 3 bases and the J gene lost 2 bases, with 19 bases spanning the gap. The CDR3 runs to 17 residues. CDR3 sequence (DNA): TGCGCCAGCAGCTCCGGACTCCGAAGGAGTTTCACAGATACGCAGTATTTT. This gives the protein CASSSGLRRSFTDTQYF.

The chain couples TRBV11-2 to TRBJ2-3; no firm D call. V lost 6 bases and J 4 bases, leaving 5 bases between the germline ends. Germline V lookup: CDR1 SGHAT, CDR2 FQNNGV. The CDR3 extends over 11 amino acids. In DNA, the CDR3 is TGTGCCAGCAGTTATTCAGATACGCAGTATTTT. Protein product: CASSYSDTQYF.

In this sample, this clone turned up once. This chain joins TRBV2 and TRBJ2-1; maybe TRBD1 (5 bases). V dropped 8 bases and J dropped 6 bases, with 8 bases sitting between them. The CDR3 runs 11 residues. CDR1 is SNHLY and CDR2 is FYNNEI in the germline V gene. The CDR3 sequence is CASGALNEQFF. CDR3 nucleotide sequence: TGTGCCAGCGGGGCCCTCAATGAGCAGTTCTTC.

This chain joins TRBV29-1 and TRBJ2-1; no clear D gene. Germline V CDR1 and CDR2: SQVTM, ANQGSEA. This CDR3 spans 12 amino acids. The germline V and J ends were trimmed by 7 bases and 10 bases, with 17 bases remaining between them. The CDR3 DNA is TGCAGCGCTGCCACTGAGACGGAGGAGCAGTTCTTC. It codes for CSAATETEEQFF.

The rearrangement links TRBV6-6 to TRBJ1-6; maybe TRBD1 (5 bases). The CDR3 consists of 13 residues. Germline V gene lookup returns CDR1 MNHNY and CDR2 SVGAGI (reference sequence). Trimming removed 6 bases at V and 9 bases at J, with 12 bases between. The CDR3 sequence: CASSGVGGSPLHF. The CDR3 nucleotides read TGTGCCAGCAGCGGGGTCGGGGGTTCACCCCTCCACTTT.

The J gene is TRBJ1-5, the V gene TRBV19; D unresolved. The V gene lost 5 bases and the J gene lost 3 bases, with 17 bases spanning the gap. The CDR3 spans 16 residues. The germline gives CDR1 LNHDA, CDR2 SQIVND (reference sequence). For the CDR3, the DNA is TGTGCCAGTAGTCCTGCAAACCCCCGCGTCAATCAGCCCCAGCATTTT. It specifies CASSPANPRVNQPQHF.

This chain joins TRBV19 and TRBJ1-5; D perhaps matches TRBD1 (6 bases). Trimming pared 6 bases from V and 4 bases from J, leaving 19 bases between. The CDR3 sequence is 16 residues long. Germline CDR1 LNHDA, CDR2 SQIVND (reference sequence). The CDR3 DNA sequence: TGTGCCAGTAGCAGGGACAAGCCTAGTGGAAATCAGCCCCAGCATTTT. It translates to CASSRDKPSGNQPQHF.